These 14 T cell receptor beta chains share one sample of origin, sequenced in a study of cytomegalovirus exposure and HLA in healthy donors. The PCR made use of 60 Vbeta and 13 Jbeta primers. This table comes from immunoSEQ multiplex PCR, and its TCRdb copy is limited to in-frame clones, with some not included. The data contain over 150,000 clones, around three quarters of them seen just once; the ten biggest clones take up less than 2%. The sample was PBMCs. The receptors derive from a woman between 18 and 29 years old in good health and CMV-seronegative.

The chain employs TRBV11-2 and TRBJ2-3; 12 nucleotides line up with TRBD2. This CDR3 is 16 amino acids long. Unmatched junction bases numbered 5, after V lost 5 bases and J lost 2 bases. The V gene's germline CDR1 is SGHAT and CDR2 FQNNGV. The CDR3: CASSLLAGGLTDTQYF. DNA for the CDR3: TGTGCCAGCAGCCTACTAGCGGGGGGACTCACAGATACGCAGTATTTT.

The CDR3 protein is CASSSNRVGSTDTQYF. The CDR3 DNA follows: TGTGCCAGCAGCTCGAACAGGGTCGGAAGCACAGATACGCAGTATTTT. The chain is built from TRBV13 and TRBJ2-3; D perhaps matches TRBD1 (6 bases). CDR3 length equals 16 residues. The germline V and J ends were trimmed by 4 bases and 0 bases, with 14 bases remaining between them. The germline V gene encodes CDR1 PRHDT and CDR2 FYEKMQ (reference sequence).

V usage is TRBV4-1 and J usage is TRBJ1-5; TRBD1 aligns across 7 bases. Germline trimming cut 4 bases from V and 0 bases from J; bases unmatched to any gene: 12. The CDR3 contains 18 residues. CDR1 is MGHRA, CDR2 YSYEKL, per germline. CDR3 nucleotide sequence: TGCGCCAGCAGCCCGCTCCACAGGGGTGGGTATAGCAATCAGCCCCAGCATTTT. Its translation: CASSPLHRGGYSNQPQHF.

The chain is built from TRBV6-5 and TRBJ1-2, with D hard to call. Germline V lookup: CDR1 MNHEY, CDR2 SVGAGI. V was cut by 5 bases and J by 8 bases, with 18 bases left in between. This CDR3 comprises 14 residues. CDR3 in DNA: TGTGCCAGCAGTCCTAATCCCGCCTCCCAAGGCTACACCTTC. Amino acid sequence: CASSPNPASQGYTF.

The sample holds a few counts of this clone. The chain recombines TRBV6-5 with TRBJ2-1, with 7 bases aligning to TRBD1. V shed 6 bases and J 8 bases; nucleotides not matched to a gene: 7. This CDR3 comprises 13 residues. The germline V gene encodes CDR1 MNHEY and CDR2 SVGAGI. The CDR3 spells CASSDHRGDEQFF. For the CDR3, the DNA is TGTGCCAGCAGCGATCACAGGGGAGATGAGCAGTTCTTC.

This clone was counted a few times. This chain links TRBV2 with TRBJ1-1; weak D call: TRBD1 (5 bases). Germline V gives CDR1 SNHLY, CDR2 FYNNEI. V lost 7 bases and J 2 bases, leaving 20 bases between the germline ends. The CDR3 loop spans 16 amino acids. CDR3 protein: CASTRTAGLGNTEAFF. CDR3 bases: TGTGCCAGCACTAGGACGGCGGGGCTGGGTAACACTGAAGCTTTCTTT.

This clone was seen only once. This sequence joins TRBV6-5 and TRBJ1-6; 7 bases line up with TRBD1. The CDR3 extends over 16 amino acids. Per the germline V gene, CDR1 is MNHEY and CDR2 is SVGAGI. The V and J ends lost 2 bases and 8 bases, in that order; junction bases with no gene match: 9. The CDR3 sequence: CASSYRPTGIDSPLHF. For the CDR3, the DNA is TGTGCCAGCAGTTACCGGCCGACAGGGATCGATTCACCCCTCCACTTT.

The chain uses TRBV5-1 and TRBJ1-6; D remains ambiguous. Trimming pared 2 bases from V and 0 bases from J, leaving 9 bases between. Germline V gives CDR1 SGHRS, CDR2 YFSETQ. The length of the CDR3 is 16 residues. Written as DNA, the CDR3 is TGCGCCAGCAGCTTCGGGGAGAGCTCCTATAATTCACCCCTCCACTTT. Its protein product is CASSFGESSYNSPLHF.

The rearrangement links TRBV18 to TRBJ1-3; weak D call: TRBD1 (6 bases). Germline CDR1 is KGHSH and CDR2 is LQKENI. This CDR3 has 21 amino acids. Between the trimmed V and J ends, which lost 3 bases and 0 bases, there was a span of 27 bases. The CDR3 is CASSPFHMIQPQGSSGNTIYF. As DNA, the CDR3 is TGTGCCAGCTCACCTTTCCACATGATCCAACCACAGGGAAGCTCTGGAAACACCATATATTTT.

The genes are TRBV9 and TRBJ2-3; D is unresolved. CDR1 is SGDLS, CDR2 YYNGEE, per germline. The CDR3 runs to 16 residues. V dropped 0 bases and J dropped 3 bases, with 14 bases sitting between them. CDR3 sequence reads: CASSVEEWFRTDTQYF. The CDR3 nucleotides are TGTGCCAGCAGCGTAGAAGAGTGGTTCCGGACAGATACGCAGTATTTT. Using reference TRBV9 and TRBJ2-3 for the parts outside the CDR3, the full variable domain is DSGVTQTPKHLITATGQRVTLRCSPRSGDLSVYWYQQSLDQGLQFLIQYYNGEERAKGNILERFSAQQFPDLHSELNLSSLELGDSALYFCASSVEEWFRTDTQYFGPGTRLTVL.

Here the CDR3 DNA reads TGTGCCAGCAGTTCAGGCCCCCTGGGCAGCAATCAGCCCCAGCATTTT. Protein: CASSSGPLGSNQPQHF. V gene TRBV27 combines with J gene TRBJ1-5; no clear D. The germline V gene encodes CDR1 MNHEY and CDR2 SMNVEV (reference sequence). The CDR3 is 16 amino acids. The V end lost 4 bases, the J end lost 1 base, and 14 bases lay between the germline ends.

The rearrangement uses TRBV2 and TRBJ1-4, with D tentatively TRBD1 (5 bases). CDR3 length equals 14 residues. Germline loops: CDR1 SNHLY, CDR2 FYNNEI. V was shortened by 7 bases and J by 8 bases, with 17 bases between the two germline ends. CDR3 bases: TGTGCCAGCAAACCTGGTAGGGGTTCCGAAAAACTGTTTTTT. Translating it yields CASKPGRGSEKLFF.

The CDR3 coding sequence is TGTGCCAGCAGCTTTAGGAGAGGTCAGCCCCAGCATTTT. As protein: CASSFRRGQPQHF. This rearrangement joins TRBV7-3 to TRBJ1-5; D is unclear. V lost 3 bases and J lost 6, with 9 bases in between. Germline CDR1 SGHTA, CDR2 FQGTGA. This CDR3 has 13 residues.

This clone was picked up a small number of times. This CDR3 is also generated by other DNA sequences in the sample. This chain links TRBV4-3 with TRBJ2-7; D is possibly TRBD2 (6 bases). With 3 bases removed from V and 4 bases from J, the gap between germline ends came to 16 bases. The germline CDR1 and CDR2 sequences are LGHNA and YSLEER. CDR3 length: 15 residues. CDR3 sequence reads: CASSQDGGPSYEQYF. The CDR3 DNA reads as TGCGCCAGCAGCCAGGACGGAGGGCCGTCTTACGAGCAGTACTTC.